This T cell receptor beta chain was captured by sequencing in a study of T cells after yellow fever vaccination. Study findings and constraints: Abundant clonotypes from the bulk population could contaminate FACS-sorted repertoires. Subsequent booster samples again held most clones from primary vaccination (nearly 98% CD4, 85% to 90% CD8).

This clonotype has at least ten counts. The antigen is undetermined. UMIs were added to TCR cDNA along with a universal primer site when it was made by 5'RACE template switching. TCRdb re-derived calls from the 5' RACE reads in MiXCR, one entry per CDR3 protein. The sample includes approximately 130,000 distinct CDR3 sequences, over 12% of them seen just once. Germline CDR1 is MDHEN and CDR2 is SYDVKM. V shed 8 bases, J shed 4 bases, and the junction held 5 bases outside the gene matches. The CDR3 consists of 13 residues. The V call is TRBV28, the J call TRBJ2-3; 8 nucleotides line up with TRBD1. Sequences were derived from CD8+ T cells sorted from PBMCs, sampled 5 days after the yellow fever booster vaccination. The clonotype was recovered from a man aged 18 to 29 who received the YFV17D yellow fever vaccine. CDR3 in DNA: TGTGCCAGCGACAGGGGACGGCCAGATACGCAGTATTTT. Amino acid sequence: CASDRGRPDTQYF.